This T cell receptor (beta chain) was captured in a study of neurological immune-mediated disorders. The study built unsorted libraries from 2 million PBMCs kept at -80 C. The cDNA was generated by 5'RACE with 10-nucleotide random UMIs. TCRdb re-derived calls from the 5' RACE reads in MiXCR, one entry per CDR3 protein. The sample holds 50,000 or so distinct CDR3 sequences, about a tenth seen once. The sample was PBMCs. This clonotype was sampled from a woman aged 35 to 49 with HTLV-1-associated myelopathy (HAM/TSP).

The CDR3 DNA reads as TGCGCCAGCAGACGGTGGGGGGGCGCGAAAGCTTTCTTT. Amino acids: CASRRWGGAKAFF. This chain uses TRBV5-1 with TRBJ1-1, with D maybe TRBD1 (6 bases). Germline CDR1 reads SGHRS; CDR2 reads YFSETQ. V was pared by 5 bases and J by 9 bases, with 17 bases between. The CDR3 runs to 13 residues.